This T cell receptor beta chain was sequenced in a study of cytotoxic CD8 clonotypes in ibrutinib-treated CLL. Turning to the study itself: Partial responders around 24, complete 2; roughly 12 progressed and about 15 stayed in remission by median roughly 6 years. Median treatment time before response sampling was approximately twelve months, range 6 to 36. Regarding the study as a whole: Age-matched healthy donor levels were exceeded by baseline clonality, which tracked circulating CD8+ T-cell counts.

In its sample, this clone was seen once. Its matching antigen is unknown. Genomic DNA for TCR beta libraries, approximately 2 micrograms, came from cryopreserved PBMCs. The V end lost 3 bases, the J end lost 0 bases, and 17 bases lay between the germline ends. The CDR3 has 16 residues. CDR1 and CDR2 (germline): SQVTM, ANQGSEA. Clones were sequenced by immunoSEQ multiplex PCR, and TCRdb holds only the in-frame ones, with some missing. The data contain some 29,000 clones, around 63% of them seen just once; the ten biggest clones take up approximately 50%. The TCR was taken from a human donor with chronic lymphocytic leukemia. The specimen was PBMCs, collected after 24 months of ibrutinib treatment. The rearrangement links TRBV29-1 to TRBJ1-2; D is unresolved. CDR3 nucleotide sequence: TGCAGCGTTGACAAACCCCCGCGGGGAGCTAACTATGGCTACACCTTC. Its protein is CSVDKPPRGANYGYTF.